This TCR beta chain emerged from a study of blood T cell repertoires in COVID-19. Study context: T cells, B-cell-depleted T cells, or PBMCs provided the cDNA or gDNA that served as material.

V dropped 6 bases and J dropped 0 bases, with 6 bases sitting between them. The CDR3 extends over 13 amino acids. Per germline, CDR1 MNHEY and CDR2 SVGAGI. Assay used: immunoSEQ multiplex PCR; TCRdb lists only in-frame clones, some missing. The sample lists tens of thousands of clones, 65% to 85% occurring once. Sample: peripheral blood. The clonotype originates from a man between 65 and 85 years old with acute or convalescent COVID-19. The J gene is TRBJ1-5, the V gene TRBV6-5; unclear D gene. The CDR3 here is CASSGDSNQPQHF. CDR3 coding DNA: TGTGCCAGCAGCGGAGATAGCAATCAGCCCCAGCATTTT.